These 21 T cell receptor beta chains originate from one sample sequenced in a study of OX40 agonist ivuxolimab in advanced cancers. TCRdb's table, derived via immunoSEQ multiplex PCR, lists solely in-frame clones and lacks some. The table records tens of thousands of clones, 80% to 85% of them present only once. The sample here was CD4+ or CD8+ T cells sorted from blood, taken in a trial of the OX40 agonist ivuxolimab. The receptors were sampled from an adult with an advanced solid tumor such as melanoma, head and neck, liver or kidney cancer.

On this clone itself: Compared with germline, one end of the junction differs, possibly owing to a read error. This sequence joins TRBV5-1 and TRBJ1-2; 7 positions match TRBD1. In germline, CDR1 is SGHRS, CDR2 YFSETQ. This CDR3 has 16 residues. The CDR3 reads CASSLLRGGVDYDYTF. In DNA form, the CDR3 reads TGCGCCAGCAGCTTGTTGAGAGGGGGCGTTGACTATGACTACACCTTC.

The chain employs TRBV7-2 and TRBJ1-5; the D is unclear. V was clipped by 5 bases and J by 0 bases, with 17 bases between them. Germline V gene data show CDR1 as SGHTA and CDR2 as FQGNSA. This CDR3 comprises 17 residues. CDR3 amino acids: CASSQDRAEYSNQPQHF. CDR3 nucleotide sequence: TGTGCCAGCAGCCAAGATCGGGCAGAGTATAGCAATCAGCCCCAGCATTTT.

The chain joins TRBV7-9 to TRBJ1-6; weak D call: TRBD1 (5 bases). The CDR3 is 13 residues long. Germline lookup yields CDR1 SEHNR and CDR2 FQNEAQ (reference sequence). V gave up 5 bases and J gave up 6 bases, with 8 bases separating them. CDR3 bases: TGTGCCAGCAGCCGGGACGGTAATTCACCCCTCCACTTT. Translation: CASSRDGNSPLHF.

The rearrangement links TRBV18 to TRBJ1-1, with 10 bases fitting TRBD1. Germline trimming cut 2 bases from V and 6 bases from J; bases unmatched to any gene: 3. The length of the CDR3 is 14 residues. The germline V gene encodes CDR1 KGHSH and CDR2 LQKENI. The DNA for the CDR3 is TGTGCCAGCTCACCAGGACAGGGGGTCCCTGAAGCTTTCTTT. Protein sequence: CASSPGQGVPEAFF.

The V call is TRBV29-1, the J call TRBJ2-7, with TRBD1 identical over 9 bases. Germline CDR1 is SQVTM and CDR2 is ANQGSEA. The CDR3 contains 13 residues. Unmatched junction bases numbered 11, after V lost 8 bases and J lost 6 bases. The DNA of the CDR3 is TGCAGCTTTAACTTCGGGACAGGGAGCGAGCAGTACTTC. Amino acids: CSFNFGTGSEQYF.

The CDR3: CASSFRSNEQFF. As DNA, the CDR3 is TGTGCCAGCAGCTTCAGAAGCAATGAGCAGTTCTTC. The gene calls are TRBV7-9 and TRBJ2-1; no reliable D call. This CDR3 is 12 amino acids long. Germline CDR1 reads SEHNR; CDR2 reads FQNEAQ (reference sequence). Trimming removed 3 bases from V and 6 bases from J, with 6 bases in between.

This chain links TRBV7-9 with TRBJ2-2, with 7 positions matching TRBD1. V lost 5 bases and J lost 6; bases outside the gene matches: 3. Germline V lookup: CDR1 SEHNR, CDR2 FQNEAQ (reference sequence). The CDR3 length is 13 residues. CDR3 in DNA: TGTGCCAGCAGCACACAGGGGTCCGGGGAGCTGTTTTTT. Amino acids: CASSTQGSGELFF.

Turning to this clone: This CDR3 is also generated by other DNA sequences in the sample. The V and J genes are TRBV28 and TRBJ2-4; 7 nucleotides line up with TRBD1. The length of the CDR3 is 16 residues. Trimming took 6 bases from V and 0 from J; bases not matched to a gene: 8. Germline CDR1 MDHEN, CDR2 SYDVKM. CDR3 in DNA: TGTGCCAGCAGCCGGCCTGGACAGGTAGCCAAAAACATTCAGTACTTC. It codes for CASSRPGQVAKNIQYF.

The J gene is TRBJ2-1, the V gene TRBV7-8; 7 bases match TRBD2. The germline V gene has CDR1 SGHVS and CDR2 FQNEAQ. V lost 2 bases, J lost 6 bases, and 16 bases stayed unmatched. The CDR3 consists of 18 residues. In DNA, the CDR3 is TGTGCCAGCAGCTTACCCCGTAGGGCTAGCGGAGCACTCAATGAGCAGTTCTTC. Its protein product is CASSLPRRASGALNEQFF.

The CDR3 DNA is TGTGCCAGCAGTGGGTGGGACAGGGGGATTTATGGCTACACCTTC. As protein: CASSGWDRGIYGYTF. The chain recombines TRBV6-1 with TRBJ1-2; 11 nucleotides align to TRBD1. V shed 4 bases, J shed 5 bases, and the junction held 6 bases outside the gene matches. This CDR3 spans 15 amino acids. Germline assignment: CDR1 MNHNS and CDR2 SASEGT.

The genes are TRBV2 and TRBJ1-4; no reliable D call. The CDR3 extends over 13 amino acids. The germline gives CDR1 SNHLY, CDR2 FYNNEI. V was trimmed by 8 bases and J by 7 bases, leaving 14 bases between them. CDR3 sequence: CASRSSEGEKLFF. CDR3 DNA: TGTGCCAGCCGCTCCTCAGAGGGTGAAAAACTGTTTTTT.

CDR3 in DNA: TGTGCCAGCCAACCCCCCGGGTACCAAGAGACCCAGTACTTC. It encodes CASQPPGYQETQYF. V and J are TRBV7-2 and TRBJ2-5; no clear D gene. CDR3 length equals 14 residues. The germline CDR1 and CDR2 sequences are SGHTA and FQGNSA. V shed 8 bases and J shed 0 bases, with 13 bases lying between them.

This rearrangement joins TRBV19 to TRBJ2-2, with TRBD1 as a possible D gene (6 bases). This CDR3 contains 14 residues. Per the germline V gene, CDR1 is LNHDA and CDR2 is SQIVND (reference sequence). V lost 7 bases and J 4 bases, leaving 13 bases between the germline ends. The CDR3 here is CASKGHGSTGELFF. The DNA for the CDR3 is TGTGCCAGTAAGGGACATGGGAGCACCGGGGAGCTGTTTTTT.

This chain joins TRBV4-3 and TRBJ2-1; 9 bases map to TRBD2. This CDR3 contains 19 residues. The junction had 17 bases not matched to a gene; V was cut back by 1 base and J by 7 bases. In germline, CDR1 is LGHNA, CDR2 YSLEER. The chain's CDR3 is CASSQVYGLFPSGNNEQFF. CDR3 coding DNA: TGCGCCAGCAGCCAAGTCTATGGGCTTTTCCCTAGCGGGAATAATGAGCAGTTCTTC.

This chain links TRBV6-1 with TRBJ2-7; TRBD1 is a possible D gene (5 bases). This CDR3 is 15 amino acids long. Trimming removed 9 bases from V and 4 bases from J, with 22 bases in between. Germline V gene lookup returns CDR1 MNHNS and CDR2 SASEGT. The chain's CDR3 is CARPPPGRDGYEQYV. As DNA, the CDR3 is TGTGCCAGACCCCCCCCGGGCAGGGATGGTTACGAGCAGTACGTC.

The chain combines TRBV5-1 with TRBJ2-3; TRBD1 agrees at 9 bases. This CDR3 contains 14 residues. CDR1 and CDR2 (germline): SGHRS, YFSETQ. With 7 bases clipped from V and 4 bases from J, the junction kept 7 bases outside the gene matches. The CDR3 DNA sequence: TGCGCCAGCGGGACAGGGATCACCGCAGATACGCAGTATTTT. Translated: CASGTGITADTQYF. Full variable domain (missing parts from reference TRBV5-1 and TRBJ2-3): KAGVTQTPRYLIKTRGQQVTLSCSPISGHRSVSWYQQTPGQGLQFLFEYFSETQRNKGNFPGRFSGRQFSNSRSEMNVSTLELGDSALYLCASGTGITADTQYFGPGTRLTVL.

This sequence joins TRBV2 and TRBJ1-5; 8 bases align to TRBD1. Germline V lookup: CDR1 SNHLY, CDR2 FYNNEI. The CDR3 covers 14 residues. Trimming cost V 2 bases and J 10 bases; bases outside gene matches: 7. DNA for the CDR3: TGTGCCAGCAGTGAATCTCCAGGGGGCATACCCCAGCATTTT. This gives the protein CASSESPGGIPQHF.

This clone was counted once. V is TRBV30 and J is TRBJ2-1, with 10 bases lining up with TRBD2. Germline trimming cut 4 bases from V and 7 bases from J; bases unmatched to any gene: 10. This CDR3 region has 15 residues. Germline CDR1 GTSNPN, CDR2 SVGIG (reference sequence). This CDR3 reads CAWNAQGTSVNEQFF. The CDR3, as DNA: TGTGCCTGGAACGCCCAAGGGACTAGCGTGAATGAGCAGTTCTTC.

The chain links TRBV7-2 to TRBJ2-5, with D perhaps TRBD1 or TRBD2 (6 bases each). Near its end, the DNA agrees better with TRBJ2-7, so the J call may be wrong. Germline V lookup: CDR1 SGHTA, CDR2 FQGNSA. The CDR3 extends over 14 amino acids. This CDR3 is CASSLTGASYEQYF. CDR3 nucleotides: TGTGCCAGCAGCTTGACGGGGGCCTCCTACGAGCAGTACTTC.

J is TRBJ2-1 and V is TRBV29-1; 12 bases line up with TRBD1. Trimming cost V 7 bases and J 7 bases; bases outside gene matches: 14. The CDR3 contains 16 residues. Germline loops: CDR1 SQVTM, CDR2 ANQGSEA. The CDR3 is CSGSKPGTGGLNEQFF. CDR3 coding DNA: TGCAGCGGGAGTAAGCCCGGGACAGGGGGCCTGAATGAGCAGTTCTTC.

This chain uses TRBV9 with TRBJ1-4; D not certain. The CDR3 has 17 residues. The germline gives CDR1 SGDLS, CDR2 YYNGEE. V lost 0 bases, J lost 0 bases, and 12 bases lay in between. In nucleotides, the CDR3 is TGTGCCAGCAGCGTAGGGTTGGACTCGGCAACTAATGAAAAACTGTTTTTT. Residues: CASSVGLDSATNEKLFF.